Each of the 28 T cell receptor beta chains below was sequenced from the same sample in a study of cytomegalovirus exposure and HLA in healthy donors. Primers: 60 Vbeta forward and 13 Jbeta reverse. The table came from immunoSEQ multiplex PCR; TCRdb's copy has only in-frame clones and leaves some out. Counted here are fewer than 250,000 clones, approximately 81% occurring once; the ten biggest clones make up 2.5% to 3.5%. The sample was PBMCs. The receptors stem from a man aged 25 to 40 in good health and CMV-seronegative.

The chain couples TRBV9 to TRBJ1-5, with unresolved D. Germline assignment: CDR1 SGDLS and CDR2 YYNGEE. The CDR3 loop spans 13 amino acids. The germline V and J ends were trimmed by 0 bases and 5 bases, with 6 bases remaining between them. The DNA of the CDR3 is TGTGCCAGCAGCGTAGATTCAGATCAGCCCCAGCATTTT. It translates to CASSVDSDQPQHF.

V and J are TRBV2 and TRBJ2-5, with 12 bases lining up with TRBD2. The CDR3 runs 14 residues. CDR1 is SNHLY, CDR2 FYNNEI, per germline. Trimming took 6 bases from V and 3 from J; bases not matched to a gene: 2. The DNA of the CDR3 is TGTGCCAGCAGGAGACTAGCGGGGGAAGAGACCCAGTACTTC. Protein sequence: CASRRLAGEETQYF. Complete variable domain (other parts from reference TRBV2 and TRBJ2-5): EPEVTQTPSHQVTQMGQEVILRCVPISNHLYFYWYRQILGQKVEFLVSFYNNEISEKSEIFDDQFSVERPDGSNFTLKIRSTKLEDSAMYFCASRRLAGEETQYFGPGTRLLVL.

The chain employs TRBV10-3 and TRBJ2-7; possible D gene TRBD2, 7 bases. This CDR3 region has 13 residues. Germline CDR1 and CDR2: ENHRY and SYGVKD. V lost 10 bases and J lost 5, with 18 bases in between. CDR3: CATGGPQSNEQYF. The CDR3 DNA follows: TGTGCCACGGGGGGCCCCCAGAGTAACGAGCAGTACTTC.

The sample holds one count of this clone. The chain combines TRBV28 with TRBJ2-7; 7 positions match TRBD2. The CDR3 spans 16 residues. CDR1 is MDHEN, CDR2 SYDVKM, per germline. Trimming cost V 6 bases and J 3 bases; bases outside gene matches: 14. CDR3 region: CASSVIGREYFYEQYF. CDR3 nucleotides: TGTGCCAGCAGCGTCATAGGGCGGGAGTACTTCTACGAGCAGTACTTC.

The table lists this clone with a count of one. The J gene is TRBJ2-5, the V gene TRBV27; D remains ambiguous. The CDR3 runs 12 residues. V was clipped by 4 bases and J by 7 bases, with 10 bases between them. Germline CDR1 reads MNHEY; CDR2 reads SMNVEV (reference sequence). The CDR3 nucleotides read TGTGCCAGCAGTTCCCCCGGCGGGACCCAGTACTTC. The encoded protein is CASSSPGGTQYF.

V gene TRBV28 combines with J gene TRBJ1-4, with TRBD1 as a possible D gene (6 bases). This CDR3 region has 13 residues. V shed 8 bases and J shed 4 bases, with 11 bases lying between them. The germline V gene encodes CDR1 MDHEN and CDR2 SYDVKM. CDR3 loop: CASRGGGNEKLFF. The CDR3 bases are TGTGCCAGCCGAGGGGGTGGTAATGAAAAACTGTTTTTT.

This clone has just a few counts. This rearrangement joins TRBV2 to TRBJ2-7, with 7 bases aligning to TRBD1. This CDR3 is built from 14 residues. Germline lookup yields CDR1 SNHLY and CDR2 FYNNEI. The junction had 5 bases not matched to a gene; V was cut back by 6 bases and J by 0 bases. The CDR3 loop is CASSPGQFSYEQYF. The CDR3 DNA follows: TGTGCCAGCAGCCCGGGACAGTTCTCCTACGAGCAGTACTTC.

This rearrangement joins TRBV5-3 to TRBJ1-5, with unresolved D. TRBV5-3 is an ORF; its function is uncertain. The CDR3 totals 14 residues. V lost 5 bases to trimming and J lost 8 bases, with 17 bases between them. The DNA for the CDR3 is TGTGCCAGAAGAAAATCGCAGCGGGGAAAGCCCCAGCATTTT. Translated: CARRKSQRGKPQHF.

The sample holds a few counts of this clone. The chain combines TRBV10-3 with TRBJ1-2, with 11 bases identical to TRBD1. Germline V gives CDR1 ENHRY, CDR2 SYGVKD. CDR3 length: 15 residues. Losses at the gene ends were 2 bases for V and 8 bases for J; bases not matched to a gene: 7. CDR3 amino acids: CAISEIGQGARGYTF. In nucleotides, the CDR3 is TGTGCCATCAGTGAGATAGGACAGGGGGCTCGAGGCTACACCTTC.

This clone was detected a few times. The CDR3 is CASSPAHQNNNYGYTF. The CDR3, as DNA: TGTGCCAGCTCACCCGCCCACCAGAATAACAACTATGGCTACACCTTC. V usage is TRBV18 and J usage is TRBJ1-2, with D unclear. Germline loops: CDR1 KGHSH, CDR2 LQKENI. The CDR3 has 16 residues. V gave up 3 bases and J gave up 2 bases, with 16 bases separating them.

This chain uses TRBV9 with TRBJ2-1; the D is unclear. This CDR3 is 14 amino acids long. Germline V lookup: CDR1 SGDLS, CDR2 YYNGEE. V gave up 1 base and J gave up 9 bases, with 14 bases separating them. The CDR3 region has the DNA TGTGCCAGCAGCGTAACCCCCCTTACAATTGAGCAGTTCTTC. Translating it yields CASSVTPLTIEQFF.

This clone was counted once. The chain is built from TRBV5-1 and TRBJ1-3, with D tentatively TRBD1 (5 bases). Trimming left V 3 bases short and J 0 bases short, with 13 bases between. The V gene's germline CDR1 is SGHRS and CDR2 YFSETQ. The CDR3 is 16 residues long. The CDR3 DNA reads TGCGCCAGCAGCTCAGGGATCTTGAGCTCTGGAAACACCATATATTTT. This encodes CASSSGILSSGNTIYF.

The rearrangement uses TRBV28 and TRBJ1-6; 7 positions match TRBD1. J gave up 8 bases and V 9 bases, and 7 bases lay outside the gene matches. The CDR3 runs to 13 residues. Germline V lookup: CDR1 MDHEN, CDR2 SYDVKM. The CDR3 region is CASGQVDHSPLHF. CDR3 in DNA: TGTGCCAGTGGACAGGTCGACCATTCACCCCTCCACTTT.

The chain joins TRBV2 to TRBJ1-4; 10 bases agree with TRBD1. Per germline, CDR1 SNHLY and CDR2 FYNNEI. J was trimmed by 5 bases and V by 7 bases; bases with no gene match: 10. The CDR3 extends over 16 amino acids. The CDR3 DNA follows: TGTGCCAGCACCCACGACAGGGGGCGCGTGAATGAAAAACTGTTTTTT. Translated, it gives CASTHDRGRVNEKLFF.

This clone was observed once. The J gene is TRBJ2-2, the V gene TRBV7-9; D possibly corresponds to TRBD2 (7 bases). Trimming pared 4 bases from V and 9 bases from J, leaving 18 bases between. The length of the CDR3 is 15 residues. Germline CDR1 is SEHNR and CDR2 is FQNEAQ (reference sequence). This chain's CDR3 is CASSSRGGPARELFF. The CDR3 DNA reads TGTGCCAGCAGCTCTAGGGGGGGCCCGGCGAGGGAGCTGTTTTTT.

DNA for the CDR3: TGTGCGGGGGCTGGGGTGGGAGAAGAGACCCAGTACTTC. It is translated as CAGAGVGEETQYF. The chain has TRBV28 and TRBJ2-5, with D possibly being TRBD1 (6 bases). Per germline, CDR1 MDHEN and CDR2 SYDVKM. The length of the CDR3 is 13 residues.

V and J are TRBV5-1 and TRBJ1-3; no firm D call. V was pared by 1 base and J by 4 bases, with 9 bases between. Germline assignment: CDR1 SGHRS and CDR2 YFSETQ. The CDR3 spans 14 residues. In DNA, the CDR3 is TGCGCCAGCAGCTTGTGCGGTCTGGGAAACACCATATATTTT. Translation: CASSLCGLGNTIYF.

The rearrangement links TRBV2 to TRBJ2-3, with a weak D call TRBD2 (7 bases). Germline CDR1 and CDR2: SNHLY and FYNNEI. CDR3 size: 18 residues. Deletions cut 3 bases from V and 5 bases from J, with 24 bases between. In nucleotides, the CDR3 is TGTGCCAGCAGTGAGGAATGGAAGGGGGGGGGCCGGCGAGATACGCAGTATTTT. Protein sequence: CASSEEWKGGGRRDTQYF.

The chain uses TRBV7-2 and TRBJ2-3; 9 nucleotides agree with TRBD1. V was clipped by 2 bases and J by 6 bases; unmatched bases: 9. The germline CDR1 and CDR2 sequences are SGHTA and FQGNSA. The CDR3 is 16 residues long. In nucleotides, the CDR3 is TGTGCCAGCAGCTTAAGGACGGGACAGGGTATGGATACGCAGTATTTT. This translates into CASSLRTGQGMDTQYF.

The chain is built from TRBV6-5 and TRBJ2-7; 12 bases line up with TRBD2. This CDR3 spans 16 amino acids. V was clipped by 2 bases and J by 3 bases; unmatched bases: 5. Germline V gene lookup returns CDR1 MNHEY and CDR2 SVGAGI. The CDR3 loop is CASSYPLAGGLYEQYF. DNA of the CDR3: TGTGCCAGCAGTTACCCACTAGCGGGGGGACTCTACGAGCAGTACTTC.

This chain connects TRBV4-1 to TRBJ2-3; D might be TRBD1 (7 bases). V lost 5 bases and J lost 0, with 15 bases in between. Germline-derived CDR1 and CDR2 are MGHRA and YSYEKL. The CDR3 has 16 amino acids. CDR3 bases: TGCGCCAGCAGCTCCACAGGGGCGGGGAGCACAGATACGCAGTATTTT. Translating gives CASSSTGAGSTDTQYF.

A few counts support this clone. This chain connects TRBV5-6 to TRBJ1-5; TRBD1 matches at 8 bases. V lost 4 bases, J lost 4 bases, and 7 bases stayed unmatched. The V gene's germline CDR1 is SGHDT and CDR2 YYEEEE. The CDR3 loop spans 15 amino acids. Here the CDR3 reads CASSTGTGVNQPQHF. The CDR3 bases are TGTGCCAGCAGCACAGGGACAGGCGTAAATCAGCCCCAGCATTTT.

The genes are TRBV28 and TRBJ2-7; D perhaps matches TRBD2 (5 bases). Germline V gene lookup returns CDR1 MDHEN and CDR2 SYDVKM. This CDR3 has 12 residues. Trimming shortened V by 6 bases and J by 3 bases, and 9 bases separated the two germline ends. The CDR3 here is CASSIRGYEQYF. In nucleotides, the CDR3 is TGTGCCAGCAGCATACGGGGCTACGAGCAGTACTTC.

This clone is a singleton in its sample. V usage is TRBV9 and J usage is TRBJ1-1; 7 bases match TRBD1. CDR1 is SGDLS, CDR2 YYNGEE, per germline. J was trimmed by 1 base and V by 0 bases; bases with no gene match: 3. The CDR3 runs to 15 residues. This CDR3 is CASSVGDSSNTEAFF. In DNA, the CDR3 is TGTGCCAGCAGCGTAGGGGACAGCTCGAACACTGAAGCTTTCTTT.

A few counts support this clone. The chain recombines TRBV7-6 with TRBJ2-7, with 11 bases aligning to TRBD2. V shed 5 bases and J 5 bases; nucleotides not matched to a gene: 20. Germline V gene lookup returns CDR1 SGHVS and CDR2 FNYEAQ. The CDR3 is 19 amino acids. CDR3 sequence: CASSPSPGPRLAGQNEQYF. For the CDR3, the DNA is TGTGCCAGCAGCCCCTCGCCCGGGCCTCGACTAGCGGGGCAGAACGAGCAGTACTTC.

This clone was seen just once. V gene TRBV6-1 combines with J gene TRBJ1-1, with D uncertain. In germline, CDR1 is MNHNS, CDR2 SASEGT. CDR3 length: 12 amino acids. V was shortened by 5 bases and J by 8 bases, with 12 bases between the two germline ends. The CDR3 DNA sequence: TGTGCCAGCAGTCCCCGACTAGCGGAAGCTTTCTTT. This sequence encodes CASSPRLAEAFF.

The V and J genes are TRBV9 and TRBJ2-3; TRBD1 agrees at 7 bases. Per germline, CDR1 SGDLS and CDR2 YYNGEE. The CDR3 contains 15 residues. The trim removed 3 bases at V and 3 bases at J, leaving 7 bases unmatched. CDR3 in amino acids: CASSATGWGTDTQYF. CDR3 DNA: TGTGCCAGCAGCGCGACAGGGTGGGGAACAGATACGCAGTATTTT.

The chain uses TRBV5-6 and TRBJ1-2, with TRBD1 matching 7 bases. The junction had 12 bases not matched to a gene; V was cut back by 6 bases and J by 7 bases. The CDR3 runs to 14 residues. Germline CDR1 reads SGHDT; CDR2 reads YYEEEE. CDR3 DNA: TGTGCCAGCATGCCCTTACAGGGGAACGGTGGCTACACCTTC. This gives the protein CASMPLQGNGGYTF.